Following are 29 T cell receptor beta chains from one sample sequenced in a study of blood T cell repertoires in COVID-19. This table comes from immunoSEQ multiplex PCR, and its TCRdb copy is limited to in-frame clones, with some not included. The data hold under 200,000 clones, with about nine tenths observed a single time. Source material: peripheral blood. The source of these receptors is a man between 18 and 29 years old with acute or convalescent COVID-19.

The chain couples TRBV19 to TRBJ1-1; D is unresolved. This CDR3 comprises 16 residues. Germline loops: CDR1 LNHDA, CDR2 SQIVND (reference sequence). V dropped 5 bases and J dropped 2 bases, with 18 bases sitting between them. The CDR3 DNA follows: TGTGCCAGTAGTTTAAGATCAGGCCTTTCCAACACTGAAGCTTTCTTT. Translating gives CASSLRSGLSNTEAFF. Using reference TRBV19 and TRBJ1-1 for the parts outside the CDR3, the full variable domain is DGGITQSPKYLFRKEGQNVTLSCEQNLNHDAMYWYRQDPGQGLRLIYYSQIVNDFQKGDIAEGYSVSREKKESFPLTVTSAQKNPTAFYLCASSLRSGLSNTEAFFGQGTRLTVV.

This chain uses TRBV18 with TRBJ2-1, with D perhaps TRBD1 (6 bases). Germline CDR1 KGHSH, CDR2 LQKENI. Trimming stripped 7 bases from V and 6 bases from J, with 19 bases between. The CDR3 has 15 residues. DNA for the CDR3: TGTGCCAGCTACACGACACGGAGGACAGTCAATGAGCAGTTCTTC. Protein product: CASYTTRRTVNEQFF.

This clone was counted once. J is TRBJ1-1 and V is TRBV20-1, with no clear D. This CDR3 comprises 13 residues. Trimming took off 3 bases at V and 0 bases at J, with 8 bases between the two ends. The germline V gene has CDR1 DFQATT and CDR2 SNEGSKA (reference sequence). This CDR3 reads CSASDLLNTEAFF. CDR3 DNA sequence: TGCAGTGCTAGTGATCTCCTGAACACTGAAGCTTTCTTT.

The chain links TRBV4-1 to TRBJ2-5, with TRBD2 matching 10 bases. Germline V gives CDR1 MGHRA, CDR2 YSYEKL. CDR3 length: 17 residues. The trim removed 0 bases at V and 6 bases at J, leaving 10 bases unmatched. As DNA, the CDR3 is TGCGCCAGCAGCCAAGATTATCTAGCGGGAGTAATAAAGACCCAGTACTTC. It specifies CASSQDYLAGVIKTQYF.

The V and J genes are TRBV5-4 and TRBJ2-1; 8 nucleotides agree with TRBD1. The CDR3 spans 15 residues. Germline-derived CDR1 and CDR2 are SGHNT and YYREEE (reference sequence). The junction had 8 bases not matched to a gene; V was cut back by 3 bases and J by 6 bases. CDR3 residues: CASSSDRGLSNEQFF. CDR3 coding DNA: TGTGCCAGCAGCTCTGACAGGGGATTAAGCAATGAGCAGTTCTTC.

This chain uses TRBV20-1 with TRBJ2-3; 11 positions agree with TRBD2. Germline V gene sequence: CDR1 DFQATT, CDR2 SNEGSKA (reference sequence). The CDR3 extends over 15 amino acids. J lost 4 bases, V lost 3 bases, and 6 bases had no gene match. The CDR3 loop is CSASKVAGGADTQYF. CDR3 nucleotides: TGCAGTGCTAGTAAGGTAGCGGGGGGGGCAGATACGCAGTATTTT.

J is TRBJ2-7 and V is TRBV21-1; TRBD2 was called by the table and not checked on the DNA. TRBV21-1 is deemed a pseudogene. The CDR3 loop spans 17 amino acids. Written as DNA, the CDR3 is TGTGCCAGCAGCAAAGTTGAAAAGGAGGGGGGGTTGTACGAGCAGTACTTC. Protein: CASSKVEKEGGLYEQYF.

The rearrangement uses TRBV15 and TRBJ1-1, with 12 bases that match TRBD1. V shed 5 bases and J 0 bases; nucleotides not matched to a gene: 1. Germline CDR1 reads LNHNV; CDR2 reads YYDKDF (reference sequence). CDR3 length: 15 residues. The CDR3 DNA sequence: TGTGCCACCAGCGGGACAGGGGGCATGAACACTGAAGCTTTCTTT. This encodes CATSGTGGMNTEAFF.

The chain recombines TRBV9 with TRBJ1-2, with TRBD1 as a possible D gene (6 bases). Germline CDR1 is SGDLS and CDR2 is YYNGEE. V was pared by 0 bases and J by 8 bases, with 14 bases between. This CDR3 region has 14 residues. The CDR3 loop is CASSVVSGDEGYTF. As DNA, the CDR3 is TGTGCCAGCAGCGTAGTATCAGGGGATGAGGGCTACACCTTC.

The chain combines TRBV5-6 with TRBJ2-1; 8 bases match TRBD1. Germline CDR1 SGHDT, CDR2 YYEEEE. J was trimmed by 6 bases and V by 3 bases; bases with no gene match: 5. CDR3 length: 14 residues. CDR3 sequence reads: CASSSWTGINEQFF. The CDR3 DNA sequence: TGTGCCAGCAGCTCCTGGACAGGGATCAATGAGCAGTTCTTC.

The chain has TRBV9 and TRBJ2-3; D perhaps matches TRBD1 (5 bases). CDR1 and CDR2 (germline): SGDLS, YYNGEE. V lost 7 bases and J lost 0, with 18 bases in between. The CDR3 runs to 16 residues. The CDR3 coding sequence is TGTGCCAGCGGAACAAGGGGTGGACGGAGCACAGATACGCAGTATTTT. It encodes CASGTRGGRSTDTQYF.

CDR3 in DNA: TGTGCCAGCAGCGTAGATCCCCCCCCGGCGGGTGGCACAGATACGCAGTATTTT. It encodes CASSVDPPPAGGTDTQYF. V is TRBV9 and J is TRBJ2-3; TRBD2 might be the D (5 bases). The CDR3 spans 18 residues. Trimming took off 0 bases at V and 1 base at J, with 18 bases between the two ends. Germline-derived CDR1 and CDR2 are SGDLS and YYNGEE. Full variable domain (rest looked up from reference TRBV9 and TRBJ2-3): DSGVTQTPKHLITATGQRVTLRCSPRSGDLSVYWYQQSLDQGLQFLIQYYNGEERAKGNILERFSAQQFPDLHSELNLSSLELGDSALYFCASSVDPPPAGGTDTQYFGPGTRLTVL.

The V and J genes are TRBV12-3 or TRBV12-4 and TRBJ1-2; a weak D match, TRBD1 (5 bases). The V end lost 6 bases, the J end lost 4 bases, and 12 bases lay between the germline ends. This CDR3 region has 13 residues. CDR3 in amino acids: CASSLGGAYGYTF. The CDR3, as DNA: TGTGCCAGCAGCCTGGGAGGGGCCTATGGCTACACCTTC.

The chain is built from TRBV7-9 and TRBJ1-1; 9 bases match TRBD1. Germline CDR1 is SEHNR and CDR2 is FQNEAQ (reference sequence). The CDR3 runs 16 residues. The J segment lost 3 bases and the V segment lost 6 bases, leaving 11 bases of the junction unmatched. The CDR3 spells CASSQQGAKLDTEAFF. The CDR3, as DNA: TGTGCCAGCAGTCAACAGGGGGCTAAGTTGGACACTGAAGCTTTCTTT.

This rearrangement joins TRBV7-8 to TRBJ2-2, with 9 bases identical to TRBD2. Germline-derived CDR1 and CDR2 are SGHVS and FQNEAQ. The CDR3 contains 14 residues. Trimming took 3 bases from V and 6 from J; bases not matched to a gene: 2. This CDR3 is CASSFLAGPGELFF. The DNA of the CDR3 is TGTGCCAGCAGCTTCCTAGCGGGGCCCGGGGAGCTGTTTTTT.

The chain joins TRBV19 to TRBJ1-4; 8 bases line up with TRBD1. CDR3 length: 15 residues. V lost 5 bases to trimming and J lost 6 bases; unmatched junction nucleotides: 8. Germline V lookup: CDR1 LNHDA, CDR2 SQIVND (reference sequence). The CDR3 sequence is CASSLPGQAYEKLFF. CDR3 nucleotides: TGTGCCAGTAGTCTTCCGGGACAGGCCTATGAAAAACTGTTTTTT.

This chain joins TRBV5-4 and TRBJ2-3; D perhaps matches TRBD1 (5 bases). The V gene's germline CDR1 is SGHNT and CDR2 YYREEE (reference sequence). Deletions cut 0 bases from V and 3 bases from J, with 8 bases between. The CDR3 extends over 14 amino acids. CDR3 coding DNA: TGTGCCAGCAGCTTGGACAGGAAGACAGATACGCAGTATTTT. This sequence encodes CASSLDRKTDTQYF.

The CDR3 DNA sequence: TGTGCCAGCAGCCAATTCCCTGGGGGGAGCTCCTACAATGAGCAGTTCTTC. Translated: CASSQFPGGSSYNEQFF. The V and J genes are TRBV3-1 (or the pseudogene TRBV3-2) and TRBJ2-1, with D perhaps matching TRBD2 (6 bases). Between the trimmed V and J ends, which lost 2 bases and 0 bases, there was a span of 14 bases. The CDR3 consists of 17 residues. In germline, CDR1 is LGHDT, CDR2 YNNKEL (reference sequence).

This chain connects TRBV7-2 to TRBJ1-1, with a tentative D call TRBD1 (6 bases). Trimming removed 5 bases from V and 3 bases from J, with 13 bases in between. The germline V gene encodes CDR1 SGHTA and CDR2 FQGNSA. The CDR3 is 14 residues long. CDR3 protein: CASSPRDTYTEAFF. CDR3 in DNA: TGTGCCAGCAGCCCTCGGGACACCTACACTGAAGCTTTCTTT.

This chain links TRBV5-1 with TRBJ2-1, with D possibly TRBD2 on 6 matching bases. Germline V gene sequence: CDR1 SGHRS, CDR2 YFSETQ. The CDR3 has 17 residues. V lost 4 bases to trimming and J lost 1 base, with 18 bases between them. For the CDR3, the DNA is TGCGCCAGCAGCACGATTCAGCCGGGACTGTCCTACAATGAGCAGTTCTTC. This gives the protein CASSTIQPGLSYNEQFF.

The CDR3 sequence: CASRRVNDFEAFF. The CDR3 nucleotides are TGTGCCAGCAGACGGGTAAACGACTTTGAAGCTTTCTTT. The chain employs TRBV3-1 (or the pseudogene TRBV3-2) and TRBJ1-1, with D unclear. The V gene's germline CDR1 is LGHDT and CDR2 YNNKEL (reference sequence). The CDR3 contains 13 residues. With 6 bases removed from V and 7 bases from J, the gap between germline ends came to 15 bases.

The chain has TRBV6-5 and TRBJ2-7; maybe TRBD1 (6 bases). Germline V lookup: CDR1 MNHEY, CDR2 SVGAGI. V was cut by 7 bases and J by 5 bases, with 15 bases left in between. This CDR3 is 13 amino acids long. CDR3 sequence: CASNRQGYHEQYF. In DNA form, the CDR3 reads TGTGCCAGCAATCGGCAGGGGTACCACGAGCAGTACTTC.

The V and J genes are TRBV7-2 and TRBJ1-6, with no clear D. Between the trimmed V and J ends, which lost 5 bases and 10 bases, there was a span of 27 bases. Germline CDR1 SGHTA, CDR2 FQGNSA. The CDR3 totals 18 residues. The CDR3: CASSIEAGSQSYWSPLHF. The CDR3 bases are TGTGCCAGCAGCATCGAAGCGGGATCCCAGTCCTATTGGTCACCCCTCCACTTT. The variable domain in full, completed from reference TRBV7-2 and TRBJ1-6, reads GAGVSQSPSNKVTEKGKDVELRCDPISGHTALYWYRQSLGQGLEFLIYFQGNSAPDKSGLPSDRFSAERTGGSVSTLTIQRTQQEDSAVYLCASSIEAGSQSYWSPLHFGNGTRLTVT.

The chain employs TRBV25-1 and TRBJ2-5, with 14 bases matching TRBD2. Germline V CDR1 and CDR2: MGHDK, SYGVNS. The CDR3 spans 17 residues. V lost 5 bases to trimming and J lost 4 bases; unmatched junction nucleotides: 9. The CDR3 region is CASSLGTSGSFGETQYF. The CDR3 region has the DNA TGTGCCAGCAGTCTAGGGACTAGCGGGAGTTTTGGAGAGACCCAGTACTTC.

This sequence joins TRBV9 and TRBJ2-5; tentatively, D is TRBD1 (6 bases). The CDR3 runs to 18 residues. Trimming stripped 3 bases from V and 2 bases from J, with 23 bases between. CDR1 is SGDLS and CDR2 is YYNGEE in the germline V gene. Here the CDR3 reads CASSDERGGRGPQETQYF. CDR3 bases: TGTGCCAGCAGCGACGAGAGAGGTGGCAGGGGACCACAAGAGACCCAGTACTTC.

V gene TRBV9 combines with J gene TRBJ2-4; TRBD1 matches 9 bases. Germline trimming cut 0 bases from V and 5 bases from J; bases unmatched to any gene: 3. The CDR3 is 15 residues long. Germline CDR1 SGDLS, CDR2 YYNGEE. The CDR3 loop reads CASSVEGQGQNIQYF. Written as DNA, the CDR3 is TGTGCCAGCAGCGTAGAGGGACAGGGTCAAAACATTCAGTACTTC.

As to this clone: Other DNA sequences in this specimen translate into the identical CDR3. The V and J genes are TRBV7-9 and TRBJ1-5; unclear D gene. V lost 5 bases to trimming and J lost 1 base, with 9 bases between them. CDR3 size: 14 residues. Looked up from germline, CDR1 is SEHNR and CDR2 is FQNEAQ (reference sequence). This chain's CDR3 is CASSPSGSNQPQHF. In nucleotides, the CDR3 is TGTGCCAGCAGCCCCTCGGGGAGCAATCAGCCCCAGCATTTT.

The V call is TRBV30, the J call TRBJ1-3, with D possibly being TRBD1 (6 bases). The germline V gene encodes CDR1 GTSNPN and CDR2 SVGIG (reference sequence). V was shortened by 2 bases and J by 2 bases, with 13 bases between the two germline ends. This CDR3 has 15 residues. Here the CDR3 reads CAWSRRTATGNTIYF. As DNA, the CDR3 is TGTGCCTGGAGTCGTAGGACAGCCACTGGAAACACCATATATTTT.

This sequence joins TRBV30 and TRBJ1-1, with D maybe TRBD1 (5 bases). Trimming stripped 5 bases from V and 10 bases from J, with 11 bases between. The CDR3 totals 10 residues. Germline lookup yields CDR1 GTSNPN and CDR2 SVGIG (reference sequence). CDR3 amino acids: CAWHGQGAFF. Here the CDR3 DNA reads TGTGCCTGGCATGGACAAGGAGCTTTCTTT.